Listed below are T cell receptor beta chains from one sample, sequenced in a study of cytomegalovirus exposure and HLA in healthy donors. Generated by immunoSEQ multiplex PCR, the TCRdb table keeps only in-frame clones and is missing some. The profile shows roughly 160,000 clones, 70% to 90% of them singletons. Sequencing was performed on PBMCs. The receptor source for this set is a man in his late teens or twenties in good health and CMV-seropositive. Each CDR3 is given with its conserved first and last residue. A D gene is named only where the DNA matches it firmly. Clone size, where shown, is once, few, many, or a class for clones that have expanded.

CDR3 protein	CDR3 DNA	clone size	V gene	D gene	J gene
CASSRGLLETQYF	TGTGCCAGCAGCCGCGGACTGTTGGAGACCCAGTACTTC	-	TRBV11-2	-	TRBJ2-5
CASSPLTSGGPYEQYF	TGTGCCAGCTCTCCTCTAACCAGCGGTGGCCCCTACGAGCAGTACTTC	-	TRBV18	-	TRBJ2-7
CASSLGAGGPADTQYF	TGTGCCAGCAGCCTAGGGGCCGGGGGGCCTGCAGATACGCAGTATTTT	-	TRBV7-6	-	TRBJ2-3
CASRATGNTEAFF	TGCGCCAGCAGGGCGACAGGGAACACTGAAGCTTTCTTT	-	TRBV5-1	-	TRBJ1-1
CAISGGYFYEQYF	TGTGCCATCAGTGGAGGGTATTTCTACGAGCAGTACTTC	-	TRBV10-3	-	TRBJ2-7
CASSSGTDNEQFF	TGTGCCAGCAGTAGCGGAACCGACAATGAGCAGTTCTTC	-	TRBV9	-	TRBJ2-1
CASSDRTATGELFF	TGTGCCAGCTCAGATCGGACAGCTACCGGGGAGCTGTTTTTT	once	TRBV18	-	TRBJ2-2
CASSEHGGNSNQPQHF	TGTGCCAGCAGTGAACACGGGGGAAATAGCAATCAGCCCCAGCATTTT	-	TRBV6-1	-	TRBJ1-5
CASSRQSGYEQYF	TGTGCCAGCAGCCGACAGTCAGGTTACGAGCAGTACTTC	-	TRBV7-9	-	TRBJ2-7
CASSLWGLYNEQFF	TGTGCCAGCAGCCTATGGGGACTTTACAATGAGCAGTTCTTC	-	TRBV13	-	TRBJ2-1
CASSPRGGLDNEQFF	TGTGCCAGCAGCCCCCGCGGAGGGCTCGATAATGAGCAGTTCTTC	once	TRBV7-6	-	TRBJ2-1
CASTLRVDQPQHF	TGTGCCAGTACCCTCCGAGTGGATCAGCCCCAGCATTTT	-	TRBV19	-	TRBJ1-5
CASSPNQSPGTEAFF	TGTGCCAGCAGCCCAAACCAGAGTCCGGGGACTGAAGCTTTCTTT	-	TRBV9	-	TRBJ1-1
CASSSPDRARQETQYF	TGTGCCAGCAGTTCACCGGACAGGGCCAGACAAGAGACCCAGTACTTC	-	TRBV28	TRBD1	TRBJ2-5
CASSPLQQETQYF	TGTGCCAGCTCACCACTCCAGCAAGAGACCCAGTACTTC	-	TRBV18	-	TRBJ2-5
CASIASGTPNTGELFF	TGTGCCAGCATCGCCTCCGGGACACCGAACACCGGGGAGCTGTTTTTT	-	TRBV2	-	TRBJ2-2
CASSLSGAGYTDTQYF	TGTGCCAGCAGTTTATCCGGGGCGGGATACACAGATACGCAGTATTTT	-	TRBV27	-	TRBJ2-3
CASSDSGGGNTGELFF	TGTGCCAGCAGTGACTCCGGCGGGGGGAACACCGGGGAGCTGTTTTTT	-	TRBV6-4	TRBD2	TRBJ2-2
CASRGWTSGETQYF	TGTGCCAGCAGGGGCTGGACTAGCGGGGAGACCCAGTACTTC	-	TRBV2	TRBD2	TRBJ2-5
CASSLSGGFYEQYF	TGTGCCAGCAGTTTATCTGGGGGCTTCTACGAGCAGTACTTC	-	TRBV27	-	TRBJ2-7
CASSVRDTYNSKNIQYF	TGTGCCAGCAGTGTAAGGGACACTTACAATAGCAAAAACATTCAGTACTTC	-	TRBV6-1	-	TRBJ2-4
CASRGTSIGTDTQYF	TGTGCCAGTAGGGGGACTAGCATTGGGACAGATACGCAGTATTTT	-	TRBV19	TRBD2	TRBJ2-3
CASSRDRFNSPLHF	TGTGCCAGCAGTCGAGACAGGTTTAATTCACCCCTCCACTTT	-	TRBV6-5	-	TRBJ1-6
CASSLDLETQYF	TGTGCCAGCAGCTTGGACTTAGAGACCCAGTACTTC	-	TRBV5-8	-	TRBJ2-5
CASSLGGLDYEQYF	TGTGCCAGCAGCTTAGGGGGGCTTGACTACGAGCAGTACTTC	-	TRBV7-8	-	TRBJ2-7
CASSLAQAGAYNEQFF	TGCGCCAGCAGCTTGGCCCAAGCGGGGGCCTACAATGAGCAGTTCTTC	-	TRBV5-1	TRBD2	TRBJ2-1
CASSLSRGAGYEQYF	TGTGCCAGCAGCCTCTCGCGGGGGGCGGGCTACGAGCAGTACTTC	-	TRBV7-9	TRBD2	TRBJ2-7
CASSQLSTTLLAFF	TGCGCCAGCAGCCAACTCTCGACAACTCTACTGGCTTTCTTT	-	TRBV4-1	-	TRBJ1-1
CASSEAEAFF	TGTGCCAGCAGTGAGGCTGAAGCTTTCTTT	-	TRBV6-5	-	TRBJ1-1
CASSQVSGQETQYF	TGCGCCAGCAGCCAAGTAAGCGGTCAAGAGACCCAGTACTTC	-	TRBV4-1	-	TRBJ2-5
CASSGHTGFF	TGTGCCAGCAGTGGCCATACGGGGTTCTTC	-	TRBV2	-	TRBJ2-1
CSVARGQETQYF	TGCAGCGTTGCCCGGGGCCAAGAGACCCAGTACTTC	-	TRBV29-1	-	TRBJ2-5
CSVETGKIGGYEQYF	TGCAGCGTTGAAACAGGGAAGATTGGGGGCTACGAGCAGTACTTC	-	TRBV29-1	-	TRBJ2-7
CASSRQGLGTGELFF	TGTGCCAGTAGCCGACAGGGGTTAGGCACCGGGGAGCTGTTTTTT	-	TRBV19	TRBD1	TRBJ2-2
CASTDSGGPYNEQFF	TGTGCCAGCACCGATTCAGGGGGGCCCTACAATGAGCAGTTCTTC	once	TRBV25-1	-	TRBJ2-1
CASSYSGRDFYGYTF	TGTGCCAGCAGTTACTCGGGCAGGGATTTTTATGGCTACACCTTC	once	TRBV6-5	-	TRBJ1-2
CASRLGQSNTEAFF	TGTGCCAGCAGGTTGGGACAATCGAACACTGAAGCTTTCTTT	-	TRBV28	-	TRBJ1-1
CASSRTAGGWTDTQYF	TGTGCCAGCAGCCGTACAGCCGGAGGGTGGACAGATACGCAGTATTTT	-	TRBV14	-	TRBJ2-3
CASSDAGRSGNTIYF	TGTGCCAGCAGTGACGCAGGCCGCTCTGGAAACACCATATATTTT	-	TRBV2	-	TRBJ1-3
CASQDRWNTEAFF	TGTGCCAGTCAAGACAGGTGGAACACTGAAGCTTTCTTT	few	TRBV19	-	TRBJ1-1